This T cell receptor beta chain is from a study of cytomegalovirus exposure and HLA in healthy donors. CDR3 length: 13 residues. Germline CDR1 MGHDK, CDR2 SYGVNS. V lost 5 bases, J lost 5 bases, and 5 bases stayed unmatched. Data came from immunoSEQ multiplex PCR; TCRdb stores just in-frame clones and leaves some out. The sample holds approximately 98,000 clones, over 75% seen once. Study observations and caveats: Most TCR sequences were uncommon, yet certain public TCRs appeared in many donors.

As concerns this clone: Its antigen is not known.

The sequenced sample consisted of PBMCs. The sequence came from a woman aged 18-35 years in good health and CMV-seronegative. This chain uses TRBV25-1 with TRBJ1-1, with 7 bases aligning to TRBD1. CDR3 loop: CASSRGRGTEAFF. CDR3 DNA sequence: TGTGCCAGCAGTAGGGGGCGCGGGACTGAAGCTTTCTTT.